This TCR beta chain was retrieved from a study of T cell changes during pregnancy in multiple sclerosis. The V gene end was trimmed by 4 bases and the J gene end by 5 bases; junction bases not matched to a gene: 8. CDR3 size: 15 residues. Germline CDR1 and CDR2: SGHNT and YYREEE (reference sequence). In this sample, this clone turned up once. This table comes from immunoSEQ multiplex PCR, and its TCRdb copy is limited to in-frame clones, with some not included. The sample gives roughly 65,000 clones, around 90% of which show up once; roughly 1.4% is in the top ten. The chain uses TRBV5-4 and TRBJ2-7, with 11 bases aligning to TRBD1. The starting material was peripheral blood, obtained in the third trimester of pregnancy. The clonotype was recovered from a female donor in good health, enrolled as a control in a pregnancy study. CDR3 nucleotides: TGTGCCAGCAGCACCGGACAGGGGGCGATGAACGAGCAGTACTTC. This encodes CASSTGQGAMNEQYF.